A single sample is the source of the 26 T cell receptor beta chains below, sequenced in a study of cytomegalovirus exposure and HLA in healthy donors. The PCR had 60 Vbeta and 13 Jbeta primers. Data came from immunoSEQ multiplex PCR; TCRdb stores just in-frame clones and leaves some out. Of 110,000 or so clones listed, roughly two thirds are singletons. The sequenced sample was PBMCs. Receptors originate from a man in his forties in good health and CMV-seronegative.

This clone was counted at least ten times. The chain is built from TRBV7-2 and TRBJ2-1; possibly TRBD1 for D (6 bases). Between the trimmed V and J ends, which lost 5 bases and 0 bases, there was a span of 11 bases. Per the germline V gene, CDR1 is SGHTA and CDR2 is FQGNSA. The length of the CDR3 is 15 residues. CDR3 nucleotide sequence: TGTGCCAGCAGCGCCCAGGGGACCTCCTACAATGAGCAGTTCTTC. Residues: CASSAQGTSYNEQFF.

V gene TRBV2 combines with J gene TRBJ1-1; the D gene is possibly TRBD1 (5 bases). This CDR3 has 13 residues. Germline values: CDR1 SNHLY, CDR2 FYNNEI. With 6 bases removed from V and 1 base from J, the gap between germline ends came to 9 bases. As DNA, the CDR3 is TGTGCCAGCAGGGGGCTAGGGAACACTGAAGCTTTCTTT. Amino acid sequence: CASRGLGNTEAFF.

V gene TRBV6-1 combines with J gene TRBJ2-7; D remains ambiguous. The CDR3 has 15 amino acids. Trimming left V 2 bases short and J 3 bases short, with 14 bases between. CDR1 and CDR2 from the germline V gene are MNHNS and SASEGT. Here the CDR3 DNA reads TGTGCCAGCAGTGAAAGCAGGAACAACCTCTACGAGCAGTACTTC. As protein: CASSESRNNLYEQYF.

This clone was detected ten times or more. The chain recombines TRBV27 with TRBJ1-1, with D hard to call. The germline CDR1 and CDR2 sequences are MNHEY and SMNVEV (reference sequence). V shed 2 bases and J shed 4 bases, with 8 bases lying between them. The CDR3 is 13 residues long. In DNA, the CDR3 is TGTGCCAGCAGTTTAACCTCGGGCACTGAAGCTTTCTTT. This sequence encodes CASSLTSGTEAFF.

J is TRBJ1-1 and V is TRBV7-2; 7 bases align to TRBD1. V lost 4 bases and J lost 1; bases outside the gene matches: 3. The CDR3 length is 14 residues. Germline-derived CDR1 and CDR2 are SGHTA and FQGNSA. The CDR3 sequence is CASSSYRGNTEAFF. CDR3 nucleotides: TGTGCCAGCAGCTCCTACAGGGGGAACACTGAAGCTTTCTTT.

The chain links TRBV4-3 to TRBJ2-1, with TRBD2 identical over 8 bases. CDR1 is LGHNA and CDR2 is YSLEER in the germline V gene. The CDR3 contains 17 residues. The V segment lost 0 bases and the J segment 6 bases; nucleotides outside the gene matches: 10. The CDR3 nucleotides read TGCGCCAGCAGCCAAGATAGGGTCGGCGGGGGGACCAATGAGCAGTTCTTC. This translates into CASSQDRVGGGTNEQFF.

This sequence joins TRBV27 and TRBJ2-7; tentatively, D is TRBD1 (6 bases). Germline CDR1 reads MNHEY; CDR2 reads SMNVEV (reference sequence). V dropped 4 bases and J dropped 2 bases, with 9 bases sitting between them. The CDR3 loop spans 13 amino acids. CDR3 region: CASSWAGAYEQYF. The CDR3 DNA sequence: TGTGCCAGCAGTTGGGCAGGGGCCTACGAGCAGTACTTC.

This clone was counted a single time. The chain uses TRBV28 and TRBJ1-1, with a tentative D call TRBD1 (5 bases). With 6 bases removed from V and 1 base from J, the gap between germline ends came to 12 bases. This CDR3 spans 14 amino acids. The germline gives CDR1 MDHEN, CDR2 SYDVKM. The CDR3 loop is CASSSSGGNTEAFF. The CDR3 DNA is TGTGCCAGCAGCAGCTCCGGGGGGAACACTGAAGCTTTCTTT. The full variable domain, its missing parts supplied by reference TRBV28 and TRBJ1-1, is DVKVTQSSRYLVKRTGEKVFLECVQDMDHENMFWYRQDPGLGLRLIYFSYDVKMKEKGDIPEGYSVSREKKERFSLILESASTNQTSMYLCASSSSGGNTEAFFGQGTRLTVV.

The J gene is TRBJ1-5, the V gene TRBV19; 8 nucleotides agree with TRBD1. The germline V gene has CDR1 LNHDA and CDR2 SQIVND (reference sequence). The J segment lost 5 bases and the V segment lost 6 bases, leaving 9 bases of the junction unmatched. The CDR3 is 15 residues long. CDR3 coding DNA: TGTGCCAGTAGCCAAGACAGGGGTTTCTATCAGCCCCAGCATTTT. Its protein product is CASSQDRGFYQPQHF.

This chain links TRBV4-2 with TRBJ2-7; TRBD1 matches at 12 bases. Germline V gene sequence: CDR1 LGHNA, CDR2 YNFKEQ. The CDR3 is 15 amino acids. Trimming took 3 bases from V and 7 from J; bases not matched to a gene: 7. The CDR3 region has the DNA TGTGCCAGCAGCCAGCCGGGACAGGGGGCGCAGGAGCAGTACTTC. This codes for CASSQPGQGAQEQYF.

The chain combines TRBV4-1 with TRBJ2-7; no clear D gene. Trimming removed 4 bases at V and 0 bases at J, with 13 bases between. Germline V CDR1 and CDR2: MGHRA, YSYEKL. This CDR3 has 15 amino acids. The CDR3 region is CASSLGQESSYEQYF. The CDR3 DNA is TGCGCCAGCAGCCTAGGCCAGGAATCCTCCTACGAGCAGTACTTC.

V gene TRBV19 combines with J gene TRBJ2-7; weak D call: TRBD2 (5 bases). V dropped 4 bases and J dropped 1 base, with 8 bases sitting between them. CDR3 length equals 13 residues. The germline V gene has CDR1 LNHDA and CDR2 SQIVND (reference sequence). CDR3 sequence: CASSRGQSYEQYF. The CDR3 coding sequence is TGTGCCAGTAGTAGAGGGCAGTCCTACGAGCAGTACTTC. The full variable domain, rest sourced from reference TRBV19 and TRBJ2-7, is DGGITQSPKYLFRKEGQNVTLSCEQNLNHDAMYWYRQDPGQGLRLIYYSQIVNDFQKGDIAEGYSVSREKKESFPLTVTSAQKNPTAFYLCASSRGQSYEQYFGPGTRLTVT.

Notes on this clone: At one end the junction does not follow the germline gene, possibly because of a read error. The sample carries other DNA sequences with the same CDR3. This CDR3 is CASSMLSGGLNTEAFF. CDR3 in DNA: TGTGCCAGTAGTATGCTTTCAGGGGGCTTGAACACCGAAGCTTTCTTT. This chain links TRBV19 with TRBJ1-1; 8 bases are shared with TRBD1. CDR1 LNHDA and CDR2 SQIVND come from the germline V gene (reference sequence). The CDR3 contains 16 residues.

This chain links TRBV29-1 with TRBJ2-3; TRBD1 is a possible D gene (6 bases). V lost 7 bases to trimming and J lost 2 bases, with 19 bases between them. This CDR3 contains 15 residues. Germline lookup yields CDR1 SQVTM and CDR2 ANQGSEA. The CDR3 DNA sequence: TGCAGCGCGCGCCCGCCAGGGGTAGACACAGATACGCAGTATTTT. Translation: CSARPPGVDTDTQYF.

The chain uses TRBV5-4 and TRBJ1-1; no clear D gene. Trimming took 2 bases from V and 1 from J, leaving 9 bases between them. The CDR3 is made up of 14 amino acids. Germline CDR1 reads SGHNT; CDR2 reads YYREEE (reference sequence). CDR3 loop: CASSFRLGNTEAFF. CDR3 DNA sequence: TGTGCCAGCAGCTTTCGACTGGGGAACACTGAAGCTTTCTTT.

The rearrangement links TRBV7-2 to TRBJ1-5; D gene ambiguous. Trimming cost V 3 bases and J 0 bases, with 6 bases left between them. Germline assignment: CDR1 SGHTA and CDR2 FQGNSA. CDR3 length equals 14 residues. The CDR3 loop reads CASSFRHSNQPQHF. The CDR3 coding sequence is TGTGCCAGCAGCTTCAGGCATAGCAATCAGCCCCAGCATTTT.

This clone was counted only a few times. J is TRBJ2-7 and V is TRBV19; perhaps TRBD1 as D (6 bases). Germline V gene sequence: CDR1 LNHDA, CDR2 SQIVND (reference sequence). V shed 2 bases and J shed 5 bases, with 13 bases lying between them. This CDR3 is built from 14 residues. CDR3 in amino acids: CASSILQGADEQYF. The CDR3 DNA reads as TGTGCCAGTAGTATATTACAGGGAGCCGACGAGCAGTACTTC.

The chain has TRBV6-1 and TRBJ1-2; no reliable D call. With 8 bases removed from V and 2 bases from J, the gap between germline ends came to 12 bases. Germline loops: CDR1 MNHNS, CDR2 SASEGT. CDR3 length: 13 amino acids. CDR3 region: CASARDTNYGYTF. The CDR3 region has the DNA TGTGCCAGCGCCCGAGACACCAACTATGGCTACACCTTC.

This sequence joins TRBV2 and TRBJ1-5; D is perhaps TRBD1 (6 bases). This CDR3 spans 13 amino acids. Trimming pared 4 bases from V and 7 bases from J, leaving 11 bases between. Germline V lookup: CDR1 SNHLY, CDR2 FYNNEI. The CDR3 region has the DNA TGTGCCAGCAGTGGGACAGCTAAACAGCCCCAGCATTTT. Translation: CASSGTAKQPQHF.

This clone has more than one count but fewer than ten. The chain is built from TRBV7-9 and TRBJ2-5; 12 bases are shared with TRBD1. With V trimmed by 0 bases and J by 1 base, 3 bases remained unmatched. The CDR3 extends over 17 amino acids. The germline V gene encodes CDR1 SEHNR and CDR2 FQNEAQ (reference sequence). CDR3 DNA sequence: TGTGCCAGCAGCTTAGCGGGGACAGGGGGCTTCCAAGAGACCCAGTACTTC. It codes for CASSLAGTGGFQETQYF.

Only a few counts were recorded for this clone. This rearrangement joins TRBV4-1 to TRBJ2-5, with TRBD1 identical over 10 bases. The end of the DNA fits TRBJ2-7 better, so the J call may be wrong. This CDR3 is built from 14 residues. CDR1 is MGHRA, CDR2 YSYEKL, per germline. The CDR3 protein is CASSRDRGNYEQYF. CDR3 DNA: TGCGCCAGCAGCCGGGACAGGGGCAACTACGAGCAGTACTTC.

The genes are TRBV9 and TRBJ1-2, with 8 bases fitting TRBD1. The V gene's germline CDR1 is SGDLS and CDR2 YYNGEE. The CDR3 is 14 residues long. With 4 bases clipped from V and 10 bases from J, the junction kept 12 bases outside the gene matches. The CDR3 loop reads CASSNIKGTGFYTF. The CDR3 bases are TGTGCCAGCAGCAATATAAAGGGGACAGGTTTCTACACCTTC. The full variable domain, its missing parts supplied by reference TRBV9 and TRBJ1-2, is DSGVTQTPKHLITATGQRVTLRCSPRSGDLSVYWYQQSLDQGLQFLIQYYNGEERAKGNILERFSAQQFPDLHSELNLSSLELGDSALYFCASSNIKGTGFYTFGSGTRLTVV.

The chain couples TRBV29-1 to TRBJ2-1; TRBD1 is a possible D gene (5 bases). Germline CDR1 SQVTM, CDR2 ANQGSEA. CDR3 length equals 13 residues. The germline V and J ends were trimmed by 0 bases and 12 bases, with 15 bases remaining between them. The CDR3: CSVEEPGQTMQFF. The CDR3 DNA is TGCAGCGTTGAAGAACCTGGACAAACAATGCAGTTCTTC.

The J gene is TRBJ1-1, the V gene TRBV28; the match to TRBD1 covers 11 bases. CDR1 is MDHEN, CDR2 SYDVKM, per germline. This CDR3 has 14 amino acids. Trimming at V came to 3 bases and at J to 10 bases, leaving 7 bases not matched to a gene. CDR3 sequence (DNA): TGTGCCAGCAGTTTGGGGGGACAGGGGGTGGTAGCTTTCTTT. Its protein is CASSLGGQGVVAFF.

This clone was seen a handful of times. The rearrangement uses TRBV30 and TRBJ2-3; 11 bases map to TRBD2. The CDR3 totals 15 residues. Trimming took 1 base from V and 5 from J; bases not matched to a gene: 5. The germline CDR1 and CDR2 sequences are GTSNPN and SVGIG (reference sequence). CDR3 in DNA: TGTGCCTGGAGTGGTGTAGCGGGGGGGCGAGATACGCAGTATTTT. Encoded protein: CAWSGVAGGRDTQYF. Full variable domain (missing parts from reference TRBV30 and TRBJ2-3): SQTIHQWPATLVQPVGSPLSLECTVEGTSNPNLYWYRQAAGRGLQLLFYSVGIGQISSEVPQNLSASRPQDRQFILSSKKLLLSDSGFYLCAWSGVAGGRDTQYFGPGTRLTVL.

The DNA for the CDR3 is TGTGCCAGCAGCTCCACGACGGTCCCGGGGGATACGCAGTATTTT. The encoded protein is CASSSTTVPGDTQYF. J is TRBJ2-3 and V is TRBV9; tentative D call: TRBD2 (5 bases). The CDR3 spans 15 residues. The V gene's germline CDR1 is SGDLS and CDR2 YYNGEE. The V end lost 4 bases, the J end lost 6 bases, and 18 bases lay between the germline ends.